This entry lists 32 T cell receptor beta chains sequenced from one sample in a study of T-cell memory formation after mild COVID-19 (dated by TCRdb to the early 2020s). Receptors were amplified or captured by 5' RACE. Instrument used: Illumina NovaSeq 6000. TCRdb cleaned the public reads at Q25 with fastp, built clones with MiXCR and kept in-frame beta chains. CDR3 protein sequences are deduplicated, and each keeps its most common genes and DNA. The sample table records around 300,000 distinct CDR3 sequences; about an eighth of these occur just once. Of the sample, about 20% is held by the ten largest clones. Input material: PBMCs or a T cell subset sorted from them (not recorded which). The receptors were gathered from a man younger than 35 who had mild COVID-19 (a few samples of this study predate the infection). The sample titles of this study are shuffled in the database, so cell type and time point are left out; the donor was told from shared clones.

This clonotype showed up many times. This chain uses TRBV7-2 with TRBJ2-7; TRBD1 matches 9 bases. This CDR3 contains 13 residues. The germline CDR1 and CDR2 sequences are SGHTA and FQGNSA. V lost 5 bases, J lost 6 bases, and 5 bases stayed unmatched. In DNA form, the CDR3 reads TGTGCCAGCAGCCCGGGGACAGGGCGCGAGCAGTACTTC. Its translation is CASSPGTGREQYF.

The J gene is TRBJ2-1, the V gene TRBV11-2; D remains ambiguous. Looked up from germline, CDR1 is SGHAT and CDR2 is FQNNGV. V lost 5 bases, J lost 13 bases, and 15 bases lay in between. The CDR3 runs 12 residues. This CDR3 is CASSTTTYTQFF. The CDR3 bases are TGTGCCAGCAGCACAACGACGTATACTCAGTTCTTC.

The chain uses TRBV18 and TRBJ1-5; a weak D match, TRBD1 (6 bases). The CDR3 runs 15 residues. From germline, CDR1 is KGHSH and CDR2 LQKENI. The V end lost 4 bases, the J end lost 6 bases, and 16 bases lay between the germline ends. The CDR3 sequence: CASSQRGAVRQPQHF. In DNA, the CDR3 is TGTGCCAGCTCACAACGGGGGGCAGTTCGTCAGCCCCAGCATTTT.

This clonotype appeared a few times. One end of the junction varies from germline; a read error may be responsible. V is TRBV11-2 and J is TRBJ2-2, with D possibly matching TRBD2 (5 bases). The CDR3 is 15 amino acids. Germline CDR1 reads SGHAT; CDR2 reads FQNNGV. The CDR3 DNA reads as TGTGCCAGCAGCCCGGACTCCGCGGCCACCCGGGAGCTGTTTTTT. This translates into CASSPDSAATRELFF. The entire variable domain, with the rest obtained from reference TRBV11-2 and TRBJ2-2, is as follows: EAGVAQSPRYKIIEKRQSVAFWCNPISGHATLYWYQQILGQGPKLLIQFQNNGVVDDSQLPKDRFSAERLKGVDSTLKIQPAKLEDSAVYLCASSPDSAATRELFFGEGSRLTVL.

This sequence joins TRBV12-3 or TRBV12-4 and TRBJ2-3; TRBD1 aligns across 8 bases. With V trimmed by 1 base and J by 5 bases, 5 bases remained unmatched. The CDR3 is 15 residues long. The CDR3 nucleotides are TGTGCCAGCAGTTTAGACAGGGGGTCAGGAGATACGCAGTATTTT. This translates into CASSLDRGSGDTQYF.

This clonotype was recorded a few times. The chain combines TRBV12-3 or TRBV12-4 with TRBJ2-2; D unclear. Trimming pared 8 bases from V and 5 bases from J, leaving 6 bases between. The CDR3 length is 11 residues. CDR3 sequence: CASGKTGELFF. The CDR3 coding sequence is TGTGCCAGCGGGAAGACCGGGGAGCTGTTTTTT.

The CDR3 spells CASTPDYRAAQYF. CDR3 bases: TGTGCCAGCACCCCGGACTACCGGGCAGCCCAGTACTTC. The V gene is TRBV12-3 or TRBV12-4, the J gene TRBJ2-5; possibly TRBD2 for D (6 bases). This CDR3 is 13 amino acids long. The V and J ends lost 7 bases and 9 bases respectively, with 18 bases between them.

This clonotype was observed a single time. The V and J genes are TRBV4-1 and TRBJ2-7; 10 bases match TRBD1. Per germline, CDR1 MGHRA and CDR2 YSYEKL. This CDR3 has 14 residues. Trimming at V came to 1 base and at J to 6 bases, leaving 3 bases not matched to a gene. The CDR3 bases are TGCGCCAGCAGCCAAGTCGGACAGGGGGGCGAGCAGTACGTC. As protein: CASSQVGQGGEQYV.

V is TRBV4-2 and J is TRBJ1-2; D is uncertain. The CDR3 has 13 amino acids. In germline, CDR1 is LGHNA, CDR2 YNFKEQ. Trimming removed 4 bases from V and 2 bases from J, with 8 bases in between. CDR3 protein: CASSRAENYGYTF. For the CDR3, the DNA is TGTGCCAGCAGCCGAGCAGAGAACTATGGCTACACCTTC.

Many counts were recorded for this clonotype. The chain recombines TRBV20-1 with TRBJ2-7; no clear D gene. The CDR3 extends over 12 amino acids. Trimming left V 4 bases short and J 0 bases short, with 7 bases between. The V gene's germline CDR1 is DFQATT and CDR2 SNEGSKA (reference sequence). The CDR3 nucleotides read TGCAGTGCTACTCGGAACTCCTACGAGCAGTACTTC. This sequence encodes CSATRNSYEQYF.

This clonotype has at least ten counts. The rearrangement joins TRBV7-2 to TRBJ1-2; D unclear. The CDR3 loop spans 13 amino acids. The germline V gene has CDR1 SGHTA and CDR2 FQGNSA. Trimming shortened V by 5 bases and J by 8 bases, and 15 bases separated the two germline ends. In DNA, the CDR3 is TGTGCCAGCAGCCCCCGGCGTGACGCGGGCTACACCTTC. As protein: CASSPRRDAGYTF.

This clonotype was counted a few times. V is TRBV20-1 and J is TRBJ1-1; D might be TRBD1 (5 bases). Germline-derived CDR1 and CDR2 are DFQATT and SNEGSKA (reference sequence). The CDR3 is made up of 14 amino acids. V lost 1 base, J lost 4 bases, and 13 bases lay in between. The CDR3 sequence is CSARVIGVGTEAFF. The DNA for the CDR3 is TGCAGTGCTAGAGTAATAGGGGTGGGCACTGAAGCTTTCTTT.

This clonotype was counted a few times. J is TRBJ1-2 and V is TRBV7-2, with 11 bases that match TRBD1. The CDR3 has 15 amino acids. Trimming removed 5 bases from V and 4 bases from J; junction bases left unmatched: 6. Germline assignment: CDR1 SGHTA and CDR2 FQGNSA. CDR3 nucleotides: TGTGCCAGCAGCCTTGGGGACAGGGGGATCTATGGCTACACCTTC. Residues: CASSLGDRGIYGYTF.

The CDR3 bases are TGTGCCAGCTCACCGGGGGACAGGGGCGGCCTTGAAGCTTTCTTT. Translating gives CASSPGDRGGLEAFF. The chain has TRBV18 and TRBJ1-1; 10 bases are shared with TRBD1. The CDR3 loop spans 15 amino acids. CDR1 is KGHSH and CDR2 is LQKENI in the germline V gene. The trim removed 3 bases at V and 7 bases at J, leaving 8 bases unmatched.

Only a few counts were recorded for this clonotype. V usage is TRBV25-1 and J usage is TRBJ1-1, with TRBD1 matching 9 bases. Germline CDR1 reads MGHDK; CDR2 reads SYGVNS. The CDR3 runs 14 residues. Losses at the gene ends were 7 bases for V and 3 bases for J; bases not matched to a gene: 6. The CDR3 is CASNRQGVDTEAFF. The CDR3 nucleotides read TGTGCCAGCAACCGACAGGGGGTCGACACTGAAGCTTTCTTT.

This chain connects TRBV6-5 to TRBJ1-1; maybe TRBD1 (6 bases). This CDR3 has 16 amino acids. Trimming left V 1 base short and J 1 base short, with 13 bases between. The germline V gene encodes CDR1 MNHEY and CDR2 SVGAGI. The CDR3 loop reads CASSYYTGLRNTEAFF. The CDR3 region has the DNA TGTGCCAGCAGTTACTATACAGGGTTAAGGAACACTGAAGCTTTCTTT.

V and J are TRBV29-1 and TRBJ1-2; D gene unclear. The CDR3 length is 12 residues. Germline CDR1 SQVTM, CDR2 ANQGSEA. V lost 6 bases, J lost 4 bases, and 12 bases lay in between. CDR3 sequence (DNA): TGCAGCGTGGAGACCCCTAGCTATGGCTACACCTTC. This encodes CSVETPSYGYTF.

The CDR3 nucleotides are TGCAGTGCTAGAGCGGGGCTAAACGTTAACACCGGGGAGCTGTTTTTT. Translation: CSARAGLNVNTGELFF. The gene calls are TRBV20-1 and TRBJ2-2; the D gene could be TRBD1 or TRBD2 (5 bases each). Germline assignment: CDR1 DFQATT and CDR2 SNEGSKA (reference sequence). This CDR3 region has 16 residues. Trimming took off 1 base at V and 2 bases at J, with 14 bases between the two ends.

This chain joins TRBV4-2 and TRBJ2-1; D call uncertain. The germline V gene has CDR1 LGHNA and CDR2 YNFKEQ. With 4 bases removed from V and 5 bases from J, the gap between germline ends came to 12 bases. There are 14 residues in the CDR3. The CDR3 DNA is TGTGCCAGCAGCCCGATAACACGAGACAATGAGCAGTTCTTC. It specifies CASSPITRDNEQFF.

The sample holds many counts of this clonotype. The chain employs TRBV5-1 and TRBJ1-1; D is perhaps TRBD1 (5 bases). The V gene's germline CDR1 is SGHRS and CDR2 YFSETQ. Trimming removed 3 bases at V and 4 bases at J, with 16 bases between. The CDR3 contains 15 residues. Here the CDR3 DNA reads TGCGCCAGCAGCTACGAAGGGCAGGGCCGCACTGAAGCTTTCTTT. Translated, it gives CASSYEGQGRTEAFF.

The chain joins TRBV4-2 to TRBJ2-1, with D possibly being TRBD1 or TRBD2 (5 bases each). The germline V gene has CDR1 LGHNA and CDR2 YNFKEQ. The CDR3 has 14 residues. The V and J ends lost 3 bases and 6 bases respectively, with 12 bases between them. CDR3 coding DNA: TGTGCCAGCAGCCACAGGCAGGGACCCAATGAGCAGTTCTTC. Its translation is CASSHRQGPNEQFF.

This clonotype was counted a few times. V is TRBV7-9 and J is TRBJ1-5; 8 positions match TRBD1. The V and J ends lost 5 bases and 3 bases, in that order; junction bases with no gene match: 6. CDR1 and CDR2 from the germline V gene are SEHNR and FQNEAQ (reference sequence). CDR3 length: 15 amino acids. CDR3 residues: CASSPQGGTNQPQHF. CDR3 nucleotide sequence: TGTGCCAGCAGCCCACAGGGGGGTACCAATCAGCCCCAGCATTTT. Full variable domain (rest looked up from reference TRBV7-9 and TRBJ1-5): DTGVSQNPRHKITKRGQNVTFRCDPISEHNRLYWYRQTLGQGPEFLTYFQNEAQLEKSRLLSDRFSAERPKGSFSTLEIQRTEQGDSAMYLCASSPQGGTNQPQHFGDGTRLSIL.

This clonotype was found a few times. This chain links TRBV7-2 with TRBJ2-5; no definite D call. The CDR3 has 14 amino acids. V lost 0 bases, J lost 5 bases, and 10 bases lay in between. CDR1 is SGHTA, CDR2 FQGNSA, per germline. CDR3: CASSLAPEWETQYF. DNA for the CDR3: TGTGCCAGCAGCTTAGCGCCGGAGTGGGAGACCCAGTACTTC.

This clonotype was recorded a few times. This chain joins TRBV7-6 and TRBJ2-1, with D perhaps matching TRBD2 (5 bases). With 1 base removed from V and 0 bases from J, the gap between germline ends came to 16 bases. The CDR3 is 18 residues long. Germline CDR1 is SGHVS and CDR2 is FNYEAQ. The CDR3 is CASSLVVAGGSSYNEQFF. The CDR3 nucleotides are TGTGCCAGCAGCTTAGTTGTGGCGGGCGGCAGCTCCTACAATGAGCAGTTCTTC.

The chain has TRBV28 and TRBJ2-3, with 7 bases identical to TRBD2. The trim removed 4 bases at V and 2 bases at J, leaving 15 bases unmatched. Per germline, CDR1 MDHEN and CDR2 SYDVKM. CDR3 length: 18 amino acids. As DNA, the CDR3 is TGTGCCAGCAGTTCCCCCAGTCTCGCTAGCGGATACACAGATACGCAGTATTTT. It translates to CASSSPSLASGYTDTQYF.

This clonotype showed up just a few times. The CDR3 loop reads CSARPYQRGDQETQYF. For the CDR3, the DNA is TGCAGTGCTAGACCATATCAGCGGGGGGACCAAGAGACCCAGTACTTC. The V gene is TRBV20-1, the J gene TRBJ2-5; 9 nucleotides align to TRBD2. V shed 2 bases and J 0 bases; nucleotides not matched to a gene: 7. Germline V gene lookup returns CDR1 DFQATT and CDR2 SNEGSKA (reference sequence). CDR3 length: 16 residues.

The gene calls are TRBV20-1 and TRBJ1-2; D is unresolved. Trimming stripped 5 bases from V and 8 bases from J, with 15 bases between. Germline V lookup: CDR1 DFQATT, CDR2 SNEGSKA (reference sequence). This CDR3 region has 12 residues. The CDR3 sequence: CSALVHREGYTF. CDR3 DNA: TGCAGTGCTCTGGTACACCGCGAGGGCTACACCTTC.

V usage is TRBV3-1 and J usage is TRBJ2-7, with TRBD1 matching 9 bases. This CDR3 is 14 amino acids long. Germline lookup yields CDR1 LGHDT and CDR2 YNNKEL (reference sequence). Germline trimming cut 5 bases from V and 5 bases from J; bases unmatched to any gene: 7. CDR3 in amino acids: CASSAWDRVNEQYF. The CDR3 nucleotides are TGTGCCAGCAGCGCATGGGACAGGGTGAACGAGCAGTACTTC.

The rearrangement links TRBV12-3 or TRBV12-4 to TRBJ2-6; D is undetermined. Trimming removed 7 bases at V and 1 base at J, with 5 bases between. The CDR3 consists of 13 residues. CDR3 sequence: CASKRSGANVLTF. CDR3 DNA sequence: TGTGCCAGCAAGAGATCTGGGGCCAACGTCCTGACTTTC.

V gene TRBV12-3 or TRBV12-4 combines with J gene TRBJ1-2; D remains ambiguous. The CDR3 loop spans 13 amino acids. The V end lost 3 bases, the J end lost 4 bases, and 9 bases lay between the germline ends. The CDR3 DNA reads TGTGCCAGCAGTTTCCGGGTCGGCTATGGCTACACCTTC. This codes for CASSFRVGYGYTF.

The chain uses TRBV10-1 and TRBJ2-3, with 7 bases matching TRBD1. The CDR3 consists of 14 residues. Germline CDR1 is WNHNN and CDR2 is SYGVQD (reference sequence). V was clipped by 4 bases and J by 3 bases; unmatched bases: 4. The CDR3 region has the DNA TGCGCCAGCAGTGGAGACAGGGTAACAGATACGCAGTATTTT. This translates into CASSGDRVTDTQYF.

This clonotype was recorded a few times. The chain joins TRBV7-6 to TRBJ2-3; 9 bases are a match to TRBD1. The V gene's germline CDR1 is SGHVS and CDR2 FNYEAQ. With 3 bases clipped from V and 2 bases from J, the junction kept 6 bases outside the gene matches. This CDR3 region has 16 residues. In DNA form, the CDR3 reads TGTGCCAGCAGCTTGGCCGGGACAGGGTACACAGATACGCAGTATTTT. It is translated as CASSLAGTGYTDTQYF.